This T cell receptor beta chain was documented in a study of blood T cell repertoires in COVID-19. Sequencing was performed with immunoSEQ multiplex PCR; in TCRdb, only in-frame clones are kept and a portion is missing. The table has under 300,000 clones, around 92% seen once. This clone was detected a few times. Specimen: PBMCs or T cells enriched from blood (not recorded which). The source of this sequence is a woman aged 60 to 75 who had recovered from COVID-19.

DNA for the CDR3: TGTGCCTGGAGTACCGCCGGGGGAAACACCATATATTTT. Encoded protein: CAWSTAGGNTIYF. The chain is built from TRBV30 and TRBJ1-3; D remains unclear. Germline V gives CDR1 GTSNPN, CDR2 SVGIG (reference sequence). V was cut by 2 bases and J by 4 bases, with 9 bases left in between. This CDR3 is 13 amino acids long.